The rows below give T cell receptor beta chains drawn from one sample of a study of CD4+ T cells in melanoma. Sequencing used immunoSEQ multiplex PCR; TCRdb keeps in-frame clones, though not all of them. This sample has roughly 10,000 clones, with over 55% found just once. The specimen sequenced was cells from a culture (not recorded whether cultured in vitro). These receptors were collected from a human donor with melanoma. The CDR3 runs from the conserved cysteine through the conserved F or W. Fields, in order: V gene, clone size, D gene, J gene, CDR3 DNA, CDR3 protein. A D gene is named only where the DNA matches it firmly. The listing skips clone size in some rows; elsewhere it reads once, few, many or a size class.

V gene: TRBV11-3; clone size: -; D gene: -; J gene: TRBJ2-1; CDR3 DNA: TGTGCCAGCAGCTTACGATCCAATGAGCAGTTCTTC; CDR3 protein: CASSLRSNEQFF
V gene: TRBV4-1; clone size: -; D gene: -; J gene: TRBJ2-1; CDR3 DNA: TGCGCCAGCAGCCCCCTTAATTCCGGGCCTGAGCAGTTCTTC; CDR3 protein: CASSPLNSGPEQFF
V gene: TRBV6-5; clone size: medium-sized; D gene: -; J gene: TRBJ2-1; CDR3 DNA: TGTGCCAGCAGTTACAGCCTCTCCTACAATGAGCAGTTCTTC; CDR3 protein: CASSYSLSYNEQFF
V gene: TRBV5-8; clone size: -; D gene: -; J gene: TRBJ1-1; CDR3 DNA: TGTGCCAGCAGCCCGGACAGCTACACTGAAGCTTTCTTT; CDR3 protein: CASSPDSYTEAFF
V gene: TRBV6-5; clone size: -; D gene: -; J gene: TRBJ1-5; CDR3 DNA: TGTGCCAGCAGCCGAGACGGGCAGTCGAGCCAGCCCCAGCATTTT; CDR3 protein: CASSRDGQSSQPQHF
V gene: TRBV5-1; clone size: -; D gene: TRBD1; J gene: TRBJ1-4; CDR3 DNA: TGCGCCAGCAGCTCCTCCGGGACAGGGGCCGAAAAACTGTTTTTT; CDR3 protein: CASSSSGTGAEKLFF
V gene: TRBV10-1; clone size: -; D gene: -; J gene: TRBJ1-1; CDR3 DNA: TGCGCCAGCAGGGACGGGATGAACACTGAAGCTTTCTTT; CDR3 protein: CASRDGMNTEAFF
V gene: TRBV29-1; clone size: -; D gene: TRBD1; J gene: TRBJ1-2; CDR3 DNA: TGCAGCGTGGGACAGGGTGAGCAAACCTTC; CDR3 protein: CSVGQGEQTF
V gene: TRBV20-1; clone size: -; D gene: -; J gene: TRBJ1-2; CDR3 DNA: TGCAGTGATCCCGAGCTAGGGGGCTACACCTTC; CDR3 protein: CSDPELGGYTF
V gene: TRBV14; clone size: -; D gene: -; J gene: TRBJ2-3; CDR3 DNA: TGTGCCAGCAGCCAATATAGGACGGGTACCAACACGCAGTATTTT; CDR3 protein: CASSQYRTGTNTQYF
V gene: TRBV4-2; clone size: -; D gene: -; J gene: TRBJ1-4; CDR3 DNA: TGTGCCAGCAGCCAACGCCGTCTAGATGAAAAACTGTTTTTT; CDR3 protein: CASSQRRLDEKLFF
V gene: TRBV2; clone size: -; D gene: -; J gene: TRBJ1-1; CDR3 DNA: TGTGCCAGCAGTCCTCGTGGCGGAGATATGAACACTGAAGCTTTCTTT; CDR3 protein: CASSPRGGDMNTEAFF
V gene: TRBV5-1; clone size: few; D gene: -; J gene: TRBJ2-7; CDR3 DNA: TGCGCCAGCAGCTCGGACGGAATCTCCTACGAGCAGTACTTC; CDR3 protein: CASSSDGISYEQYF
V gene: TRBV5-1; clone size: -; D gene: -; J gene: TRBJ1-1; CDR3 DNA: TGCGCCAGCAGAAGAACTACAACGGAGCCGAACACTGAAGCTTTCTTT; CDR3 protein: CASRRTTTEPNTEAFF
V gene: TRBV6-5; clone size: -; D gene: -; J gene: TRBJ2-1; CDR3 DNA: TGTGCCAGCAGTCCCGGGGGCCGTCAGTTCTTC; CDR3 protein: CASSPGGRQFF
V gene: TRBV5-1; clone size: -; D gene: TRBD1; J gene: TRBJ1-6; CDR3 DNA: TGCGCCAGCTCTTTTTTGGGACAGGGGATGTCACCCCTCCACTTT; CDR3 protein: CASSFLGQGMSPLHF
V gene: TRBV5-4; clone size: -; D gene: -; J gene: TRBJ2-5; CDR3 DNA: TGTGCCAGCAGCTTGGACAGGCAAGAGACCCAGTACTTC; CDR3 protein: CASSLDRQETQYF
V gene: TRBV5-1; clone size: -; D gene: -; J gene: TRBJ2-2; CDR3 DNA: TGCGCCAGCAGCTTCCAGGGACACGGGGAGCTGTTTTTT; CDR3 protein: CASSFQGHGELFF
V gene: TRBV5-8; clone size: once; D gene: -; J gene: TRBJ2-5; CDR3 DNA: TGTGCCAGCAGCCCGGGCAGGGTGGGGCAAGAGACCCAGTACTTC; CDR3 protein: CASSPGRVGQETQYF
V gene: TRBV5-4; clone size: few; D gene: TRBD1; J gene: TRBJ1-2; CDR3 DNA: TGTGCCAGCAGCCAAGGGACAGGGCTAAGTGGCTACACCTTC; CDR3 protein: CASSQGTGLSGYTF
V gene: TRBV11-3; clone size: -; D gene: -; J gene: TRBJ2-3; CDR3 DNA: TGTGCCAGCAGCTTAGGACTGGACAGCACCACAGATACGCAGTATTTT; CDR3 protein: CASSLGLDSTTDTQYF